This T cell receptor beta chain was retrieved from a study of blood T cells in healthy people across ages. The germline gives CDR1 SQVTM, CDR2 ANQGSEA. The CDR3 covers 16 residues. Trimming cost V 5 bases and J 1 base; bases outside gene matches: 8. There are many counts of this clonotype. It was with a sample-barcoded 5' primer and a J-beta primer mix that a second PCR of roughly 7 to 12 cycles was run. TCRdb re-derived calls from the 5' RACE reads in MiXCR, one entry per CDR3 protein. The sample consists of more than 1.4 million distinct CDR3 sequences, 42% of them appearing once. The sequence came from a woman younger than 35 in good health. This chain uses TRBV29-1 with TRBJ2-3, with TRBD1 matching 11 bases. Sequencing was carried out using blood. This CDR3 is CSVLGGQGAGTDTQYF. Here the CDR3 DNA reads TGCAGCGTTTTAGGCGGACAGGGGGCCGGCACAGATACGCAGTATTTT.